This TCR beta chain was identified in a study of cytomegalovirus exposure and HLA in healthy donors. The wider study: An analysis done earlier identified 100 million to 140 million unique TCR beta sequences from 200 million or so T cells.

PCR was performed using 60 Vbeta and 13 Jbeta primers. In the authors' workflow: A follow-up analysis tallied about 80 million unique TCR beta chains, approximately 10 million shared. Sequenced by immunoSEQ multiplex PCR; TCRdb stores in-frame clones only, minus some. D and trimming were read from the DNA, whereas the V and J calls and clone size are those reported in that table. The sample records about 140,000 clones, roughly four fifths being singletons. Sequenced: PBMCs. This TCR derives from a man younger than 30 in good health and CMV-seropositive.

The CDR3 DNA sequence: TGTGCCAGCAGTTACGGAGGACAGGGGGCTCCCTACGAGCAGTACTTC. This sequence encodes CASSYGGQGAPYEQYF. V and J are TRBV6-5 and TRBJ2-7, with 11 bases that match TRBD1. CDR1 and CDR2 (germline): MNHEY, SVGAGI. The CDR3 consists of 16 residues. The ends lost 2 bases at V and 2 bases at J; junction bases unmatched: 5.